The rows below give T cell receptor beta chains drawn from one sample of a study of cytomegalovirus exposure and HLA in healthy donors. The data were produced by immunoSEQ multiplex PCR, yet TCRdb's version contains in-frame clones alone and is incomplete. Here the sample spans approximately 200,000 clones, roughly 85% being singletons. Material: PBMCs. The receptor set was obtained from a woman aged 50 to 60 in good health and CMV-seronegative. Both conserved end residues are part of each CDR3.

v_call,j_call,cdr3_aa
TRBV7-9,TRBJ2-1,CASSLQERMEQFF
TRBV28,TRBJ1-2,CAIGRGYTF
TRBV7-2,TRBJ2-2,CASSFRRDTGELFF
TRBV5-6,TRBJ2-3,CASSLGTSGMRYF
TRBV5-8,TRBJ2-1,CASSLWSSGNNEQFF
TRBV5-1,TRBJ1-1,CASSLTGRTEAFF
TRBV2,TRBJ2-7,CASSEQALYEQYF
TRBV10-1,TRBJ2-3,CASSSGGNTDTQYF
TRBV28,TRBJ1-2,CASTPGGAYGYTF
TRBV28,TRBJ2-7,CASSSHREGAYEQYF
TRBV13,TRBJ2-7,CASSPRTSGSQYEQYF
TRBV7-9,TRBJ2-1,CASSRGGEGLNEQFF
TRBV30,TRBJ1-1,CAWSEQGLTEAFF
TRBV5-6,TRBJ1-3,CASSLLGVGNTIYF
TRBV6-1,TRBJ1-5,CASSERGGYSNQPQHF
TRBV28,TRBJ2-1,CASSRPGVAGDEQFF
TRBV6-1,TRBJ2-3,CASSGLAGGIRSTDTQYF
TRBV7-2,TRBJ2-2,CASSLVSRLAGTGELFF
TRBV30,TRBJ2-3,CACPRGGATDTQYF
TRBV5-5,TRBJ1-2,CASSSASIRHNYGYTF
TRBV28,TRBJ2-7,CASSFEIQGGEQYF
TRBV28,TRBJ2-7,CASGFQGGMIEQYF
TRBV28,TRBJ1-2,CASSLRGRSYGYTF
TRBV18,TRBJ2-2,CASSLGQGMDGELFF
TRBV5-1,TRBJ2-5,CASSLNPKGQGLETQYF
TRBV28,TRBJ2-7,CASPPGQGILGESYEQYF
TRBV7-9,TRBJ1-1,CASSRDRVFTEAFF
TRBV7-2,TRBJ2-2,CASSGLLGSTGELFF
TRBV4-1,TRBJ1-2,CASSQDIGPKYGYTF
TRBV27,TRBJ2-2,CASSPVGEGLIDGELFF
TRBV9,TRBJ2-1,CASSVLAGSYNEQFF
TRBV18,TRBJ2-3,CANSTRTSGRDTQYF